This T cell receptor (beta chain) originates from a study of breast tumors, draining lymph nodes, adjacent tissues (dated by TCRdb to about 2016). Study-level background: Breast cancer patients provided tumor, adjacent nontumor tissue and axillary lymph nodes, and the study compared the TCR beta repertoires across these three sources. In human breast cancer, the study set out to assess how tumor, surrounding tissue and draining lymph node repertoires relate to one another and whether T cells might be exchanged between them.

Unmatched junction bases come to 14, with V trimmed by 1 base and J by 7 bases. The CDR1 and CDR2 encoded by the germline V gene (reference sequence) are SEHNR and FQNEAQ. The CDR3 measures 18 amino acids from cysteine to phenylalanine. The sequence is cut down to CDR3 DNA, 54 bases in frame from base 1. The lymph node samples were taken from the axillary draining lymph nodes of breast cancer patients. This clonotype was picked up many times. Its recognized antigen is unknown. Base qualities are not recorded, but no much larger clone differs from it by a single base. What the research found in general, with its limitations: T-cell repertoire diversity in tumors was found to be lower than in lymph nodes but higher than in nontumor tissue, and preferential V and J gene usage was observed. The data were considered consistent with the idea that most tumor T cells come from the lymph node and then expand in tumor tissue. The conclusion that tumor T cells originate in lymph nodes was framed as consistent with a hypothesis rather than directly demonstrated. Tumor and nontumor tissue repertoires were found to be significantly more similar in luminal-like than in basal-like breast cancer.

For sequencing, an Illumina HiSeq 2000 was employed. Multiplex PCR amplification was used to generate the TCR beta chain libraries. High-throughput sequencing was used to analyze the amplified TCR beta chain products. TCRdb handled the public reads itself, with Q25 trimming in fastp and clone calling in MiXCR, and kept productive beta chains. Each CDR3 protein appears once, grouped with its most common genes and DNA. For this sample the table gives about 300,000 distinct CDR3 sequences, of which roughly 31% were detected only once. The ten largest account for 0.85% to 1.3% of the sample. The V and J segments used are TRBV7-9 and TRBJ1-3, with 9 bases aligning to TRBD1. Specimen: axillary lymph node tissue. This clonotype was sampled from a female donor with breast cancer. Some clones in this sample may be carry-over from other donors' samples. CDR3 loop: CASSLEGYPGQGRNTIYF. In nucleotide form, the sequence is TGTGCCAGCAGCTTAGAGGGCTACCCGGGACAGGGTAGGAACACCATATATTTT.